This T cell receptor (beta chain) was retrieved from a study of Graves' ophthalmopathy and Graves' hyperthyroidism. As the template, RNA transcripts were used to amplify TCR beta CDR3 regions. Investigators did first-round RT-PCR with HTBI primers, then second-round multiplex PCR. Using its own MiXCR run on the multiplex PCR reads, TCRdb lists one record per CDR3 protein. Altogether nearly 400,000 distinct CDR3 sequences are present, about 18% being singletons, with the ten largest covering approximately 1.4%. V lost 4 bases to trimming and J lost 5 bases; unmatched junction nucleotides: 12. Germline lookup yields CDR1 LGHNA and CDR2 YNFKEQ. CDR3 length: 18 amino acids. This clonotype came up a few times. Possible read error: a much larger clone is one base away.

The specimen was peripheral blood. The clonotype originates from a woman in her late teens or twenties with Graves' ophthalmopathy. This chain joins TRBV4-2 and TRBJ2-5; 14 bases fit TRBD2. The CDR3 spells CASSPISRLAGGGETQYF. The CDR3 bases are TGTGCCAGCAGCCCTATATCGAGACTAGCGGGAGGGGGGGAGACCCAGTACTTC.